This T cell receptor beta chain was retrieved from a study of blood T cell repertoires in COVID-19. About the research overall: From T cells, B-cell-depleted T cells, or PBMCs came the material, which was cDNA or gDNA.

The protocol was immunoSEQ multiplex PCR, while the TCRdb copy is restricted to in-frame clones and leaves out a portion. This sample has about 480,000 clones, with approximately 92% found just once. Patients in Seattle were enrolled during active infection, then followed longitudinally. V lost 0 bases, J lost 3 bases, and 11 bases lay in between. This CDR3 has 15 amino acids. The germline gives CDR1 SEHNR, CDR2 FQNEAQ (reference sequence). This receptor was obtained from a man aged 18 to 30 with COVID-19, enrolled during active disease. Sequenced material: peripheral blood. The chain carries TRBV7-9 and TRBJ2-5; the D gene is possibly TRBD2 (6 bases). The CDR3 region is CASSLALAEKETQYF. DNA of the CDR3: TGTGCCAGCAGCTTAGCTTTAGCGGAGAAAGAGACCCAGTACTTC.